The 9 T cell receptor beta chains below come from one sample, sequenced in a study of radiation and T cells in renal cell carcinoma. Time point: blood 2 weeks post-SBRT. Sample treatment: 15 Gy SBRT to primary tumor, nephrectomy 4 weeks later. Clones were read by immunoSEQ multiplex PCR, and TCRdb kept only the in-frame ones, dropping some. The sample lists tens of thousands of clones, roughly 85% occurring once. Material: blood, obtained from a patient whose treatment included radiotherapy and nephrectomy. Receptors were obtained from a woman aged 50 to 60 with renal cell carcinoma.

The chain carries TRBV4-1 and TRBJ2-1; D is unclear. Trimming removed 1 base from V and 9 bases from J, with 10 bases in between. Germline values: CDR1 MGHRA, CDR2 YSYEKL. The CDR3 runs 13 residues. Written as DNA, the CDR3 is TGCGCCAGCAGCCAAGCCAATCTCGGTGAGCAGTTCTTC. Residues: CASSQANLGEQFF.

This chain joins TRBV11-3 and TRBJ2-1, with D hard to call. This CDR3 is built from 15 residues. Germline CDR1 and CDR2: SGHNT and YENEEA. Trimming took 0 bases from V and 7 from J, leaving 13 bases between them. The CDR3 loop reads CASSLEGASQNEQFF. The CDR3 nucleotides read TGTGCCAGCAGCTTAGAAGGTGCTTCCCAAAATGAGCAGTTCTTC.

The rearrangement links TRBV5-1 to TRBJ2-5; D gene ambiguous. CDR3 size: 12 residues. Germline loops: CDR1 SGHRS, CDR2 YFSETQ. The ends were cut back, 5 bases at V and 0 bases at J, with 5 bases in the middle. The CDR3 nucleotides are TGCGCCAGCAGACCAGACCAAGAGACCCAGTACTTC. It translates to CASRPDQETQYF. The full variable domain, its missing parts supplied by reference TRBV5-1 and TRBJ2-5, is KAGVTQTPRYLIKTRGQQVTLSCSPISGHRSVSWYQQTPGQGLQFLFEYFSETQRNKGNFPGRFSGRQFSNSRSEMNVSTLELGDSALYLCASRPDQETQYFGPGTRLLVL.

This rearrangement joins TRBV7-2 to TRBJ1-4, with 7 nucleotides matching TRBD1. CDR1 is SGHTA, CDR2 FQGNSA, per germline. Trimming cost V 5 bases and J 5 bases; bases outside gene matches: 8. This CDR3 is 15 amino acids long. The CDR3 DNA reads TGTGCCAGCAGCCCCCGGGGGACAGAGAATGAAAAACTGTTTTTT. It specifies CASSPRGTENEKLFF.

The CDR3: CASSLTARGNTGELFF. The DNA for the CDR3 is TGCGCCAGCAGCTTAACAGCCAGGGGGAACACCGGGGAGCTGTTTTTT. The rearrangement links TRBV5-1 to TRBJ2-2; TRBD1 is a possible D gene (6 bases). The CDR3 consists of 16 residues. Germline V gives CDR1 SGHRS, CDR2 YFSETQ. Trimming pared 2 bases from V and 1 base from J, leaving 12 bases between.

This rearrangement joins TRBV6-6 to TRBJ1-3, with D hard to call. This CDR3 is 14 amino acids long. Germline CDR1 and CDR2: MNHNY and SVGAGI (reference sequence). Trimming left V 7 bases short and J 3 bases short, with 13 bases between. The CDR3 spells CASTILAVGNTIYF. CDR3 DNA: TGTGCCAGCACCATACTTGCAGTTGGAAACACCATATATTTT.

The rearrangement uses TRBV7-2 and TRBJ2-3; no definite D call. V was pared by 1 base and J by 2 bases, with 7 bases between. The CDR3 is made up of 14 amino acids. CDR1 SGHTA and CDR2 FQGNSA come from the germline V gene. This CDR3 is CASSLGRNTDTQYF. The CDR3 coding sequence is TGTGCCAGCAGCTTAGGCAGGAACACAGATACGCAGTATTTT.

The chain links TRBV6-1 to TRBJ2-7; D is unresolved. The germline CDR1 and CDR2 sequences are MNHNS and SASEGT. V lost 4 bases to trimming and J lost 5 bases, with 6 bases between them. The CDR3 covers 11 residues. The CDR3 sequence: CASSVFDEQYF. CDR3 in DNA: TGTGCCAGCAGTGTATTTGACGAGCAGTACTTC.

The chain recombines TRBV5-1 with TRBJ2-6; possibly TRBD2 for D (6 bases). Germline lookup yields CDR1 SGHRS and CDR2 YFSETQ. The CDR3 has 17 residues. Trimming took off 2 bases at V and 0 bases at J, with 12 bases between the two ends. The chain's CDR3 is CASSLSGVLSGANVLTF. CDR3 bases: TGCGCCAGCAGCTTATCGGGGGTACTCTCTGGGGCCAACGTCCTGACTTTC.